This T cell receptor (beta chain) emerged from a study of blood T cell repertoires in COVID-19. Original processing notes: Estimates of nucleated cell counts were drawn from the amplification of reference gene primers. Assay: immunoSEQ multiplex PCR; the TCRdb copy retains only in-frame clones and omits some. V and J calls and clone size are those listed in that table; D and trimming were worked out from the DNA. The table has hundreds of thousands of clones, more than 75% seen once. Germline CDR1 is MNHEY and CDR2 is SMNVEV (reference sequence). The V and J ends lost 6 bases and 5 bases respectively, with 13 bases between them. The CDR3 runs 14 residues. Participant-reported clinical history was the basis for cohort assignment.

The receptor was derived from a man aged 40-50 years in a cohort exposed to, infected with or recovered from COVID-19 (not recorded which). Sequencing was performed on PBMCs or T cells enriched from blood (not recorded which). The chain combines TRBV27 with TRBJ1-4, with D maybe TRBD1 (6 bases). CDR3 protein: CASRTQGMNEKLFF. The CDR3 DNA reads TGTGCCAGCAGGACACAGGGAATGAATGAAAAACTGTTTTTT.